Reported below is one TCR beta chain. The data originate from a study of cytomegalovirus exposure and HLA in healthy donors. It was with 60 Vbeta and 13 Jbeta primers that the PCR ran. The repertoire was sequenced with immunoSEQ multiplex PCR; TCRdb's copy has only in-frame clones and lacks some. The sample shows around 150,000 clones, about two thirds of them seen only once. Germline CDR1 and CDR2: SGHTA and FQGTGA. V was clipped by 2 bases and J by 1 base, with 8 bases between them. This CDR3 spans 14 amino acids. The material sequenced was PBMCs. The rearrangement uses TRBV7-3 and TRBJ1-1; D uncertain. The sequence came from a woman in her late teens or twenties in good health and CMV-seropositive. The CDR3 loop is CASSLYARNTEAFF. The CDR3 region has the DNA TGTGCCAGCAGCTTATATGCGCGGAACACTGAAGCTTTCTTT.